Following are 5 T cell receptor beta chains from one sample sequenced in a study of tumor-infiltrating lymphocytes in primary liver carcinoma. Co-extraction yielded RNA and DNA from about 20-30 mg of unsorted bulk tissue. A constant-region primer served to make TCR beta cDNA from about 530 ng total RNA. Each TCR beta library was derived from three nested multiplex PCR rounds that employed slightly modified ARM-PCR. The two initial PCR rounds, approximately 10 cycles each, used TRBV1-TRBV30 forward and C-beta reverse primers. MiXCR, applied by TCRdb to the multiplex PCR reads, yields one record per CDR3 protein. The sample contains roughly 78,000 distinct CDR3 sequences, 71% of which appear only once. Material for sequencing was liver tumor tissue from sampling region 4. The subset was: tumor region T4, right-lateral pole. The source is a woman in her sixties or seventies with primary liver carcinoma and hepatitis B virus infection.

A remark on this clonotype: This may come from a read error, since a much larger clone is one base off. This sequence joins TRBV30 and TRBJ1-6; D possibly corresponds to TRBD1 (6 bases). The germline V gene encodes CDR1 GTSNPN and CDR2 SVGIG (reference sequence). The CDR3 contains 13 residues. V gave up 2 bases and J gave up 10 bases, with 12 bases separating them. The CDR3 reads CAWSLRGESPLHF. The CDR3 DNA is TGTGCCTGGAGTCTCAGGGGCGAGTCACCCCTCCACTTT. The entire variable domain, with the rest obtained from reference TRBV30 and TRBJ1-6, is as follows: SQTIHQWPATLVQPVGSPLSLECTVEGTSNPNLYWYRQAAGRGLQLLFYSVGIGQISSEVPQNLSASRPQDRQFILSSKKLLLSDSGFYLCAWSLRGESPLHFGNGTRLTVT.

This clonotype was observed many times. The V gene is TRBV12-3 or TRBV12-4, the J gene TRBJ2-1, with 13 bases lining up with TRBD2. The length of the CDR3 is 18 residues. The junction had 12 bases not matched to a gene; V was cut back by 6 bases and J by 4 bases. The CDR3 is CASSFGTSGITEYNEQFF. The CDR3 nucleotides read TGTGCCAGCAGCTTCGGGACTAGCGGGATTACTGAGTACAATGAGCAGTTCTTC.

Points on this clonotype: A read error is likely, as this CDR3 ends without the conserved phenylalanine or tryptophan. This sequence joins TRBV11-2 and TRBJ2-7; 10 nucleotides match TRBD2. This CDR3 has 15 residues. Per germline, CDR1 SGHAT and CDR2 FQNNGV. For the CDR3, the DNA is TGTGCCAGCAGCCTAGAGAAGGGGGGACTAGCGATGCAGTACCTC. Protein: CASSLEKGGLAMQYL.

This clonotype was picked up one time. J is TRBJ1-6 and V is TRBV4-2; D is ambiguous. The germline V gene encodes CDR1 LGHNA and CDR2 YNFKEQ. V shed 1 base and J shed 8 bases, with 15 bases lying between them. The CDR3 has 16 amino acids. CDR3 sequence: CASSQVDWDRYSPLHF. The DNA of the CDR3 is TGTGCCAGCAGCCAAGTCGACTGGGATCGATATTCACCCCTCCACTTT.

This clonotype was observed once. This may be a read error, as it is one base from a much larger clone. This chain connects TRBV28 to TRBJ2-2; a weak D match, TRBD1 (6 bases). The ends were cut back, 6 bases at V and 7 bases at J, with 15 bases in the middle. Germline CDR1 MDHEN, CDR2 SYDVKM. This CDR3 spans 14 amino acids. CDR3 coding DNA: TGTGCCAGCAGGGGGGCATTGGGGATCGGGGAGCTGTTTTTT. This gives the protein CASRGALGIGELFF.